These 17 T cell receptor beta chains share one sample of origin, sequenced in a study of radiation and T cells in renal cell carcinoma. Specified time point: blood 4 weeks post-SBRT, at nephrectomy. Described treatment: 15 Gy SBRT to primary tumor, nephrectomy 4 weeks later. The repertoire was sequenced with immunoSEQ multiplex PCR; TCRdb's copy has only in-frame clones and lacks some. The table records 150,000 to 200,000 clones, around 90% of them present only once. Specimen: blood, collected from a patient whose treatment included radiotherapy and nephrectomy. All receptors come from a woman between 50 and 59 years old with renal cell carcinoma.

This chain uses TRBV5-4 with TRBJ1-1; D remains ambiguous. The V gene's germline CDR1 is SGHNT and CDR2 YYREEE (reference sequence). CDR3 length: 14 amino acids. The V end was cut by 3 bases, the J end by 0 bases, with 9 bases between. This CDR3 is CASSSELLNTEAFF. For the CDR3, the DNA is TGTGCCAGCAGCTCCGAACTTCTGAACACTGAAGCTTTCTTT.

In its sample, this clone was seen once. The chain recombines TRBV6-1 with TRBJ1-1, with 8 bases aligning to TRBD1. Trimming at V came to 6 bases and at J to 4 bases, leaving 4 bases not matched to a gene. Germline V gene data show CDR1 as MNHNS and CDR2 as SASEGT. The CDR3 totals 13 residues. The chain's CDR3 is CASRRTGSTEAFF. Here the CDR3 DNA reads TGTGCCAGCAGGCGGACAGGGAGCACTGAAGCTTTCTTT.

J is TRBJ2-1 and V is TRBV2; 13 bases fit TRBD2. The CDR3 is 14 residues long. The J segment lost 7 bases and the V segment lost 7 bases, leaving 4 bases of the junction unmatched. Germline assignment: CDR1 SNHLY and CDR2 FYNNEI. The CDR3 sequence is CASKGLAGRNEQFF. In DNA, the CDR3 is TGTGCCAGCAAGGGACTAGCGGGGAGGAATGAGCAGTTCTTC.

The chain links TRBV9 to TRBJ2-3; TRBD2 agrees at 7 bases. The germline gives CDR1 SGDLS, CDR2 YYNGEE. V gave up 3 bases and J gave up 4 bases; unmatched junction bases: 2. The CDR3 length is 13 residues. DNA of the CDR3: TGTGCCAGCAGCGGACTAGCAGCAGATACGCAGTATTTT. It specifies CASSGLAADTQYF.

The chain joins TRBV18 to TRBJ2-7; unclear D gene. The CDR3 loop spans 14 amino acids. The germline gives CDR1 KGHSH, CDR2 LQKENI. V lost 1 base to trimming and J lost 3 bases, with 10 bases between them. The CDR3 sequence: CASSPREDSYEQYF. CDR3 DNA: TGTGCCAGCTCACCACGCGAGGATAGCTACGAGCAGTACTTC.

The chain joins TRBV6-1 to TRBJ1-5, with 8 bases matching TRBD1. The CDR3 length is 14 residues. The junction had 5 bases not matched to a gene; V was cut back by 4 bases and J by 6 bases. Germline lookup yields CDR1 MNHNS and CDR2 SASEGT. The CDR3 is CASSVPQGAQPQHF. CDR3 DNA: TGTGCCAGCAGTGTTCCTCAGGGGGCTCAGCCCCAGCATTTT.

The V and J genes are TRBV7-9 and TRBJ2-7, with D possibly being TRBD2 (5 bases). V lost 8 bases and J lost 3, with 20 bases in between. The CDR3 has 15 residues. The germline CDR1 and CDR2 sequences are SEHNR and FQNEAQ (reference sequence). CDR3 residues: CASSGWAGAGYEQYF. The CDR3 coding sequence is TGTGCCAGCTCTGGGTGGGCCGGTGCGGGCTACGAGCAGTACTTC.

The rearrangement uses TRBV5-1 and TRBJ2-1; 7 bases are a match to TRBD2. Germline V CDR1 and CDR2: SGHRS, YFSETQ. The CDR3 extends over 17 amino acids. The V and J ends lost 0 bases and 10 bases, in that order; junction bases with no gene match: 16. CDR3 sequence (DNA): TGCGCCAGCAGCTTGGATAGAGGCACGGGGGGAACCAGAGAGCAGTTCTTC. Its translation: CASSLDRGTGGTREQFF.

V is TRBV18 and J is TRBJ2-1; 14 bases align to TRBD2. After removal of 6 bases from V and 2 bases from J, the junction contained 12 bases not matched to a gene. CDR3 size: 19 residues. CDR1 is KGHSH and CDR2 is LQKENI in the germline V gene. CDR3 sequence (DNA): TGTGCCAGCTCGTCACCGTTCCAGACTAGCGGGGGGGCCTACAATGAGCAGTTCTTC. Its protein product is CASSSPFQTSGGAYNEQFF.

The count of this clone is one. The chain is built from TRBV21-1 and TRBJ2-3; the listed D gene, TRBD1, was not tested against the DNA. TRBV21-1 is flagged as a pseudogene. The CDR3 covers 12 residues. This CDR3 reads CASSQSTDTQYF. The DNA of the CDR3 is TGTGCCAGCAGCCAAAGCACAGATACGCAGTATTTT.

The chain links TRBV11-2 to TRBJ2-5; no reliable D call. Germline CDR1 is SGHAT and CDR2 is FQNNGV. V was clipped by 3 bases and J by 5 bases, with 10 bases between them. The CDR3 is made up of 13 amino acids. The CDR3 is CASSFSRVETQYF. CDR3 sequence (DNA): TGTGCCAGCAGCTTCTCTAGGGTGGAGACCCAGTACTTC.

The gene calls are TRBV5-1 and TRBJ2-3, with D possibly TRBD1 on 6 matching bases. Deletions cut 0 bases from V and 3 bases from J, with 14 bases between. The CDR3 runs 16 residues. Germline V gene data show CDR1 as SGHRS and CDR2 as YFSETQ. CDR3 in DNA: TGCGCCAGCAGCTTGGTCCCAGGGGTGAGGACAGATACGCAGTATTTT. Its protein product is CASSLVPGVRTDTQYF.

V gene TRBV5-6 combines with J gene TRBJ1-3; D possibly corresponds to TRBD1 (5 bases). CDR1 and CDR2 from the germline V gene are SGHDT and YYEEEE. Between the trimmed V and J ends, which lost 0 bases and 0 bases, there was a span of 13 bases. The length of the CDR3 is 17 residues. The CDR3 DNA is TGTGCCAGCAGCTTGGAATGGGACTGGAGCTCTGGAAACACCATATATTTT. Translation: CASSLEWDWSSGNTIYF.

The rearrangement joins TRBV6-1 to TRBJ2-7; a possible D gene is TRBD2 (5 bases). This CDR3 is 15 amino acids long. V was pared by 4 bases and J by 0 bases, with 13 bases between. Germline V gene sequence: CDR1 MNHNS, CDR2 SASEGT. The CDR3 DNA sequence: TGTGCCAGCAGTGTCCTACTAGATAGCTCCTACGAGCAGTACTTC. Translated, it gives CASSVLLDSSYEQYF.

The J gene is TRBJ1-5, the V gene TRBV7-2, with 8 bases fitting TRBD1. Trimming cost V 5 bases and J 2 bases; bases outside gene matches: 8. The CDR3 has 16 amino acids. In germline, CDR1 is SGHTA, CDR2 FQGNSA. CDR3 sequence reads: CASSPTGQGRNQPQHF. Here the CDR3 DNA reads TGTGCCAGCAGCCCGACAGGACAGGGCCGCAATCAGCCCCAGCATTTT. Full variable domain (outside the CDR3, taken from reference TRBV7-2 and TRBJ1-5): GAGVSQSPSNKVTEKGKDVELRCDPISGHTALYWYRQSLGQGLEFLIYFQGNSAPDKSGLPSDRFSAERTGGSVSTLTIQRTQQEDSAVYLCASSPTGQGRNQPQHFGDGTRLSIL.

The CDR3 sequence is CAWSVTGLSNQPQHF. In DNA form, the CDR3 reads TGTGCCTGGAGTGTAACGGGTCTTAGCAATCAGCCCCAGCATTTT. The chain joins TRBV30 to TRBJ1-5; D remains ambiguous. CDR1 and CDR2 from the germline V gene are GTSNPN and SVGIG (reference sequence). This CDR3 comprises 15 residues. The ends were cut back, 0 bases at V and 0 bases at J, with 9 bases in the middle.

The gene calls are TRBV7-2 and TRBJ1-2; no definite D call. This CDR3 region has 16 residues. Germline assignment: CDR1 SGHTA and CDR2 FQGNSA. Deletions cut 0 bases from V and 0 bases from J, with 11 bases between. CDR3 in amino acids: CASSLARGRANYGYTF. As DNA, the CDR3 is TGTGCCAGCAGCTTAGCGCGGGGAAGGGCTAACTATGGCTACACCTTC. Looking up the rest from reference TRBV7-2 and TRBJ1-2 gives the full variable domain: GAGVSQSPSNKVTEKGKDVELRCDPISGHTALYWYRQSLGQGLEFLIYFQGNSAPDKSGLPSDRFSAERTGGSVSTLTIQRTQQEDSAVYLCASSLARGRANYGYTFGSGTRLTVV.